The 13 T cell receptor beta chains below come from one sample, sequenced in a study of cytomegalovirus exposure and HLA in healthy donors. PCR primers comprised 60 Vbeta and 13 Jbeta primers. Measured with immunoSEQ multiplex PCR; TCRdb has only the in-frame clones, and not every one. The table includes 99,000 or so clones, 60% to 80% detected once. Material: PBMCs. The receptors were sampled from a man between 60 and 75 years old in good health and CMV-seropositive.

This clone was seen only a few times. V is TRBV5-5 and J is TRBJ1-2; the D is unclear. V lost 3 bases and J 2 bases, leaving 8 bases between the germline ends. The CDR3 sequence is 13 residues long. Germline CDR1 and CDR2: SGHKS and YYEKEE (reference sequence). This CDR3 is CASSSGSNYGYTF. DNA for the CDR3: TGTGCCAGCAGCTCGGGGTCCAACTATGGCTACACCTTC.

The gene calls are TRBV28 and TRBJ1-3; possible D gene TRBD1, 5 bases. Germline CDR1 and CDR2: MDHEN and SYDVKM. The V and J ends lost 9 bases and 3 bases respectively, with 15 bases between them. The CDR3 consists of 14 residues. The CDR3 protein is CASTPGGGGNTIYF. The CDR3 bases are TGTGCCAGTACCCCGGGGGGGGGTGGAAACACCATATATTTT.

The chain couples TRBV5-1 to TRBJ1-4; 7 nucleotides match TRBD1. The J segment lost 3 bases and the V segment lost 3 bases, leaving 5 bases of the junction unmatched. CDR1 and CDR2 from the germline V gene are SGHRS and YFSETQ. The CDR3 covers 15 residues. CDR3 sequence (DNA): TGCGCCAGCAGCTCGATGACAGGGTCTAATGAAAAACTGTTTTTT. It specifies CASSSMTGSNEKLFF. Full variable domain (remainder filled in from reference TRBV5-1 and TRBJ1-4): KAGVTQTPRYLIKTRGQQVTLSCSPISGHRSVSWYQQTPGQGLQFLFEYFSETQRNKGNFPGRFSGRQFSNSRSEMNVSTLELGDSALYLCASSSMTGSNEKLFFGSGTQLSVL.

Only one count was recorded for this clone. The chain employs TRBV19 and TRBJ2-2, with D possibly being TRBD2 (6 bases). CDR1 and CDR2 (germline): LNHDA, SQIVND (reference sequence). The CDR3 spans 16 residues. Deletions cut 7 bases from V and 7 bases from J, with 22 bases between. The CDR3: CASTNSGLRMGGELFF. CDR3 in DNA: TGTGCCAGTACTAACTCGGGACTCCGAATGGGCGGGGAGCTGTTTTTT.

CDR3 sequence: CASSILAGGRSYNEQFF. CDR3 nucleotide sequence: TGTGCCAGTAGTATTTTAGCGGGGGGACGATCTTACAATGAGCAGTTCTTC. This chain connects TRBV19 to TRBJ2-1; 10 bases map to TRBD2. J lost 4 bases, V lost 3 bases, and 9 bases had no gene match. Germline CDR1 reads LNHDA; CDR2 reads SQIVND (reference sequence). This CDR3 has 17 residues. The full variable domain, in which reference TRBV19 and TRBJ2-1 provide the parts outside the CDR3, is DGGITQSPKYLFRKEGQNVTLSCEQNLNHDAMYWYRQDPGQGLRLIYYSQIVNDFQKGDIAEGYSVSREKKESFPLTVTSAQKNPTAFYLCASSILAGGRSYNEQFFGPGTRLTVL.

The chain has TRBV21-1 and TRBJ2-2; the table's TRBD1 call for D was not verified on the DNA. TRBV21-1 is a pseudogene locus. The CDR3 is made up of 17 amino acids. In nucleotides, the CDR3 is TGTGCCAGCAGCAAAGTCGCAGGGGCGTCCAACACCGGGGAGCTGTTTTTT. Its protein is CASSKVAGASNTGELFF.

The chain is built from TRBV5-1 and TRBJ2-7; 7 nucleotides agree with TRBD1. Unmatched junction bases numbered 4, after V lost 4 bases and J lost 3 bases. The CDR3 is 13 residues long. Germline assignment: CDR1 SGHRS and CDR2 YFSETQ. The CDR3 is CASSRDSLYEQYF. The CDR3 nucleotides are TGCGCCAGCAGCCGGGACAGCCTCTACGAGCAGTACTTC.

This chain links TRBV11-2 with TRBJ1-6; D is ambiguous. The length of the CDR3 is 14 residues. Trimming shortened V by 5 bases and J by 7 bases, and 12 bases separated the two germline ends. Germline-derived CDR1 and CDR2 are SGHAT and FQNNGV. CDR3 bases: TGTGCCAGCAGCCCACATTCGGGAAATTCACCCCTCCACTTT. It is translated as CASSPHSGNSPLHF.

The chain combines TRBV10-3 with TRBJ2-5, with 7 positions matching TRBD2. After removal of 6 bases from V and 5 bases from J, the junction contained 12 bases not matched to a gene. CDR1 and CDR2 from the germline V gene are ENHRY and SYGVKD. The CDR3 runs to 15 residues. The CDR3 sequence: CAIRRDERGRETQYF. CDR3 coding DNA: TGTGCCATCAGGCGGGATGAGCGGGGCCGGGAGACCCAGTACTTC.

The chain carries TRBV21-1 and TRBJ2-6; the DNA was not used to check the table's D call, TRBD2. TRBV21-1 is deemed a pseudogene. CDR3 size: 15 residues. The CDR3 bases are TGTGCCAGCAGGAGGGCGTTTACTGGGGCCAACGTCCTGACTTTC. Its protein is CASRRAFTGANVLTF.

This chain connects TRBV4-3 to TRBJ2-2; D remains ambiguous. The V gene lost 0 bases and the J gene lost 7 bases, with 18 bases spanning the gap. Germline CDR1 reads LGHNA; CDR2 reads YSLEER. The CDR3 loop spans 17 amino acids. CDR3 loop: CASSQEANLGIGGELFF. The CDR3 region has the DNA TGCGCCAGCAGCCAAGAAGCGAATCTAGGAATAGGCGGGGAGCTGTTTTTT.

The chain links TRBV25-1 to TRBJ2-1, with 15 bases aligning to TRBD2. The CDR3 has 18 amino acids. In germline, CDR1 is MGHDK, CDR2 SYGVNS. The trim removed 3 bases at V and 5 bases at J, leaving 8 bases unmatched. The CDR3 bases are TGTGCCAGCAGTGAGTCCGGGACTAGCGGGGGGAATAACAATGAGCAGTTCTTC. This sequence encodes CASSESGTSGGNNNEQFF.

V is TRBV6-1 and J is TRBJ2-7; TRBD1 agrees at 8 bases. V lost 8 bases to trimming and J lost 2 bases; unmatched junction nucleotides: 11. The CDR3 extends over 15 amino acids. Germline loops: CDR1 MNHNS, CDR2 SASEGT. The CDR3 reads CASGTYGQGPYEQYF. In DNA form, the CDR3 reads TGTGCCAGCGGGACTTATGGACAGGGTCCCTACGAGCAGTACTTC.